This T cell receptor (beta chain) was retrieved from a study of cytomegalovirus exposure and HLA in healthy donors. For the study at large: A preliminary data release comprised around 85 million unique TCRs obtained from HLA-typed donors. Genotyping of nearly 400 donors showed that approximately 83% belonged to the Caucasian-associated ancestry cluster. Points from the study as a whole: When a later analysis was performed, an Asian-associated ancestry cluster reportedly had fewer N-insertions than the roughly 640-donor mean.

Regarding this clone: The antigen remains unidentified.

The PCR ran on 60 Vbeta and 13 Jbeta primers. TCRdb keeps only in-frame clones here, not all; method: immunoSEQ multiplex PCR. This sample has 35,000 to 40,000 clones, with 53% found just once. Sequenced material: PBMCs. This sequence originates from a woman aged 35 to 49 in good health and CMV-seropositive.

The CDR3 sequence: CASSTQGALGQPQHF. CDR3 coding DNA: TGTGCCAGCAGCACACAGGGGGCGCTGGGTCAGCCCCAGCATTTT. The rearrangement uses TRBV9 and TRBJ1-5; 9 bases are a match to TRBD1. The CDR3 loop spans 15 amino acids. V lost 4 bases to trimming and J lost 6 bases; unmatched junction nucleotides: 8. Per germline, CDR1 SGDLS and CDR2 YYNGEE. The full variable domain, with the rest looked up from reference TRBV9 and TRBJ1-5, is DSGVTQTPKHLITATGQRVTLRCSPRSGDLSVYWYQQSLDQGLQFLIQYYNGEERAKGNILERFSAQQFPDLHSELNLSSLELGDSALYFCASSTQGALGQPQHFGDGTRLSIL.